Listed below are T cell receptor beta chains from one sample, sequenced in a study of CD8+ T cells in alopecia areata. Clones were read by immunoSEQ multiplex PCR, and TCRdb kept only the in-frame ones, dropping some. Of about 180,000 clones detected, roughly 60% appear once; the ten largest clones hold 1.5% to 2%. Sample: CD4+ T cells sorted from blood, taken at week 0. The receptors were gathered from a human donor with alopecia areata. Both conserved end residues are part of each CDR3. The D gene is left open where the match is weak. Clone size is shown for a subset of rows, as once, few, many or a class of expanded clone.

v_call,d_call,j_call,clone_size,cdr3_nt,cdr3_aa
TRBV11-2,.,TRBJ2-2,.,TGTGCCAGCAGCTTAGGACGCGGCACCGGGGAGCTGTTTTTT,CASSLGRGTGELFF
TRBV29-1,.,TRBJ1-1,.,TGCAGCGTACAGGGAGGGACTGAAGCTTTCTTT,CSVQGGTEAFF
TRBV29-1,TRBD1,TRBJ1-2,.,TGCAGCGTTGAAGTAACAGGGGGTTGGGCTAACTATGGCTACACCTTC,CSVEVTGGWANYGYTF
TRBV9,.,TRBJ1-6,.,TGTGCCAGCAGCGTAGCCGGAGGGCCCTATAATTCACCCCTCCACTTT,CASSVAGGPYNSPLHF
TRBV28,.,TRBJ2-6,.,TGTGCCAGCACCCCCTCCCCAGGGTCTGGGGCCAACGTCCTGACTTTC,CASTPSPGSGANVLTF
TRBV5-1,.,TRBJ2-7,once,TGCGCCAGCAGCTTATTCCGGGACGGAGACGAGCAGTACTTC,CASSLFRDGDEQYF
TRBV18,TRBD1,TRBJ2-7,once,TGTGCCAGCTCACTCGTCTCGGGACAGGGGCAGGGCGAGCAGTACTTC,CASSLVSGQGQGEQYF
TRBV5-6,.,TRBJ2-7,.,TGTGCCAGCAGCTTGGTGGGGGGCGTGAACGAGCAGTACTTC,CASSLVGGVNEQYF
TRBV29-1,TRBD1,TRBJ1-2,.,TGCAGCGTTGACGAGACAGGGCATAATGGCTACACCTTC,CSVDETGHNGYTF
TRBV2,.,TRBJ1-1,few,TGTGCCAGCTACGGACAGATGTTCACTGAAGCTTTCTTT,CASYGQMFTEAFF
TRBV5-1,.,TRBJ2-5,.,TGCGCCAGCAGCTCCGGGGCGGGTCGGACTCAAGAGACCCAGTACTTC,CASSSGAGRTQETQYF
TRBV4-1,.,TRBJ2-3,.,TGCGCCAGCAGCCAAGAACGGCTTAGCATATCGGAATTT,CASSQERLSISEF
TRBV29-1,TRBD1,TRBJ1-2,few,TGCAGCGCCTCCGGGACAGGGGGTTTGATGGATGGCTACACCTTC,CSASGTGGLMDGYTF
TRBV7-9,.,TRBJ1-5,few,TGTGCCAGCAGCTTAGGTGGTATGGGCAATCAGCCCCAGCATTTT,CASSLGGMGNQPQHF
TRBV29-1,TRBD1,TRBJ2-3,few,TGCAGCGTTGAAGGGGACAGCTCAGATACGCAGTATTTT,CSVEGDSSDTQYF
TRBV30,TRBD1,TRBJ1-2,.,TGTGCCTGGAGAGAAGGGACAGTGAGTAACTATGGCTACACCTTC,CAWREGTVSNYGYTF
TRBV30,TRBD2,TRBJ2-2,few,TGTGCCTGGAGTCTAGCGGGGGCCTACACCGGGGAGCTGTTTTTT,CAWSLAGAYTGELFF
TRBV28,.,TRBJ2-3,few,TGTGCCAGCAGTTTTACAGATACGCAGTATTTT,CASSFTDTQYF
TRBV30,.,TRBJ1-1,.,TGTGCCTGGAGTGTACGGGTAGGGGACACTGAAGCTTTCTTT,CAWSVRVGDTEAFF
TRBV18,TRBD2,TRBJ2-5,.,TGTGCCAGCTCACCACTAGCGGGGCTGGGCGAGACCCAGTACTTC,CASSPLAGLGETQYF
TRBV2,.,TRBJ2-3,.,TGTGCCAGCAGACCCGACAGCACAGATACGCAGTATTTT,CASRPDSTDTQYF
TRBV28,TRBD2,TRBJ2-7,few,TGTGCCAGCGGTGCGGGGCTAGCGGGGTCCTACGAGCAGTACTTC,CASGAGLAGSYEQYF
TRBV2,.,TRBJ1-2,.,TGTGCCAGCAGGGTGAGGGGGATTGGCTACACCTTC,CASRVRGIGYTF
TRBV7-3,TRBD1,TRBJ1-2,.,TGTGCCAGCAGCCCTGACCGGCAGGGGGATGGCTACACCTTC,CASSPDRQGDGYTF
TRBV5-1,TRBD1,TRBJ2-7,once,TGCGCCAGCAGACCCGGGACAGGCTCTGGTATGGAGTACTTC,CASRPGTGSGMEYF
TRBV7-3,.,TRBJ2-3,once,TGTGCCAGCAGCCCCGAGGGGGGCCGCACAGATACGCAGTATTTT,CASSPEGGRTDTQYF
TRBV7-3,.,TRBJ2-2,.,TGTGCCAGCAGCTTATTTCCAGGGCCCGGGGAGCTGTTTTTT,CASSLFPGPGELFF
TRBV29-1,TRBD1,TRBJ1-1,.,TGCAGCGTCGGACAGGGGTTGAACACTGAAGCTTTCTTT,CSVGQGLNTEAFF
TRBV25-1,.,TRBJ2-5,.,TGTGCCAGCTCACAGGACACGGGAAAGACCCAGTACTTC,CASSQDTGKTQYF
TRBV30,.,TRBJ2-2,.,TGTGCCTGGAGTCCAGGGATGAACACCGGGGAGCTGTTTTTT,CAWSPGMNTGELFF